The TCR beta chain under discussion was sequenced for a study of T cells in Graves' hyperthyroidism and ophthalmopathy. Study outcomes and limitations: Most clonotypes expanded in the thyroid (above 0.001) were also present in blood. In simple terms, a model built on 13 V-J features told ophthalmopathy apart from stable hyperthyroidism.

This clonotype was recorded a few times. The antigen is unknown. Authors of the study amplified TCR beta CDR3 regions from RNA transcripts. When the TCR CDR3 underwent first-round RT-PCR, the HTBI primer set was used. TCRdb re-analysed the multiplex PCR reads in MiXCR, keeping a single row per CDR3 protein. The data show over 450,000 distinct CDR3 sequences, with 14% seen just once and about 17% held by the top ten. From germline, CDR1 is LGHDT and CDR2 YNNKEL (reference sequence). V was clipped by 4 bases and J by 1 base, with 20 bases between them. The length of the CDR3 is 18 residues. Graves' hyperthyroidism was deemed stable absent ophthalmopathy progression within 18 months. Exclusion criteria comprised uncontrolled infection, other autoimmune disease, pregnancy or lactation.

This sequence originates from a woman between 18 and 30 years old with Graves' hyperthyroidism. The J gene is TRBJ2-1, the V gene TRBV3-1; D uncertain. What was sequenced was blood. For the CDR3, the DNA is TGTGCCAGCAGCCCCCTTTCCCCCCTTTTGGTGTCCTACAATGAGCAGTTCTTC. It translates to CASSPLSPLLVSYNEQFF.